These 29 T cell receptor beta chains were all obtained from the same sample, sequenced in a study of T-cell memory formation after mild COVID-19. TCRdb reprocessed the 5' RACE reads with MiXCR, giving one entry per CDR3 protein. Seen here are under 400,000 distinct CDR3 sequences, 21% observed once, and the top ten hold under 15%. Sequencing was done on a sample of PBMCs or a T cell subset sorted from them (not recorded which). The receptors derive from an adult woman who had mild COVID-19 (a few samples of this study predate the infection). Cell type and time point are not known.

The rearrangement uses TRBV20-1 and TRBJ2-1; the match to TRBD2 covers 10 bases. Germline CDR1 and CDR2: DFQATT and SNEGSKA (reference sequence). CDR3 length equals 13 residues. V was pared by 5 bases and J by 4 bases, with 2 bases of the junction left unmatched. The CDR3, as DNA: TGCAGTGCTTTTAGCGGGAGGTACAATGAGCAGTTCTTC. Its protein product is CSAFSGRYNEQFF.

This clonotype has only a few counts. J is TRBJ1-2 and V is TRBV20-1; 10 positions agree with TRBD1. The CDR3 loop spans 15 amino acids. V lost 6 bases, J lost 4 bases, and 11 bases stayed unmatched. The germline gives CDR1 DFQATT, CDR2 SNEGSKA (reference sequence). The chain's CDR3 is CSAARDRGLAYGYTF. The CDR3 DNA reads as TGCAGTGCGGCACGGGACAGGGGACTAGCCTATGGCTACACCTTC.

The table lists this clonotype with a few counts. This rearrangement joins TRBV7-3 to TRBJ2-2; TRBD2 agrees at 7 bases. The ends lost 1 base at V and 4 bases at J; junction bases unmatched: 12. CDR1 is SGHTA, CDR2 FQGTGA, per germline. The CDR3 is 18 residues long. CDR3 protein: CASSLRPQGGRGTGELFF. As DNA, the CDR3 is TGTGCCAGCAGCTTAAGACCCCAGGGCGGGAGAGGCACCGGGGAGCTGTTTTTT.

This clonotype appeared a few times. The V and J genes are TRBV4-1 and TRBJ1-2; D is ambiguous. CDR3 size: 14 residues. Germline loops: CDR1 MGHRA, CDR2 YSYEKL. Trimming cost V 0 bases and J 10 bases, with 15 bases left between them. The CDR3 loop reads CASSQEHRVGYYTF. The CDR3 coding sequence is TGCGCCAGCAGCCAAGAACACCGGGTGGGCTACTACACCTTC.

V is TRBV24-1 and J is TRBJ1-2; a weak D match, TRBD1 (5 bases). V was clipped by 9 bases and J by 4 bases, with 8 bases between them. The CDR3 extends over 11 amino acids. Germline V CDR1 and CDR2: KGHDR, SFDVKD. As DNA, the CDR3 is TGTGCCACCGGGACGGGCTATGGCTACACCTTC. Translating gives CATGTGYGYTF.

The chain recombines TRBV27 with TRBJ2-7; 12 bases line up with TRBD2. Trimming took 0 bases from V and 3 from J; bases not matched to a gene: 3. CDR1 and CDR2 (germline): MNHEY, SMNVEV (reference sequence). The length of the CDR3 is 16 residues. CDR3 coding DNA: TGTGCCAGCAGTTTATCGACGACTAGCGGGAGCTACGAGCAGTACTTC. It is translated as CASSLSTTSGSYEQYF.

This clonotype was detected a few times. The CDR3 coding sequence is TGTGCCAGCAGTTTCCTCAGCGTGGACAGGGTGTACACTGAAGCTTTCTTT. Protein product: CASSFLSVDRVYTEAFF. The chain employs TRBV27 and TRBJ1-1; TRBD1 matches at 8 bases. Germline lookup yields CDR1 MNHEY and CDR2 SMNVEV (reference sequence). CDR3 length: 17 amino acids. With V trimmed by 3 bases and J by 3 bases, 12 bases remained unmatched.

The gene calls are TRBV20-1 and TRBJ2-1, with a tentative D call TRBD2 (5 bases). CDR1 is DFQATT and CDR2 is SNEGSKA in the germline V gene (reference sequence). V lost 2 bases to trimming and J lost 8 bases, with 7 bases between them. This CDR3 region has 11 residues. The chain's CDR3 is CSARLAYEQFF. As DNA, the CDR3 is TGCAGTGCTAGACTAGCATATGAGCAGTTCTTC.

The V call is TRBV5-1, the J call TRBJ2-5; D might be TRBD1 (7 bases). Germline V gene data show CDR1 as SGHRS and CDR2 as YFSETQ. Trimming left V 4 bases short and J 4 bases short, with 20 bases between. This CDR3 is 16 amino acids long. CDR3: CASSVTGSQGGETQYF. The CDR3, as DNA: TGCGCCAGCAGCGTGACCGGGTCTCAGGGGGGAGAGACCCAGTACTTC. The full variable domain, with the rest looked up from reference TRBV5-1 and TRBJ2-5, is KAGVTQTPRYLIKTRGQQVTLSCSPISGHRSVSWYQQTPGQGLQFLFEYFSETQRNKGNFPGRFSGRQFSNSRSEMNVSTLELGDSALYLCASSVTGSQGGETQYFGPGTRLLVL.

This clonotype has a handful of counts. The chain joins TRBV12-3 or TRBV12-4 to TRBJ2-2; D is uncertain. V lost 7 bases, J lost 5 bases, and 14 bases lay in between. This CDR3 is built from 14 residues. CDR3 amino acids: CASTEAPKTGELFF. The CDR3, as DNA: TGTGCCAGCACCGAAGCCCCTAAGACCGGGGAGCTGTTTTTT.

This clonotype was picked up a small number of times. The chain uses TRBV7-9 and TRBJ1-1, with unresolved D. Germline CDR1 and CDR2: SEHNR and FQNEAQ (reference sequence). The CDR3 extends over 14 amino acids. V shed 5 bases and J shed 5 bases, with 15 bases lying between them. This CDR3 reads CASSKLVRETEAFF. In DNA, the CDR3 is TGTGCCAGCAGCAAACTCGTTAGGGAAACTGAAGCTTTCTTT.

J is TRBJ1-4 and V is TRBV19, with 7 bases fitting TRBD1. The germline gives CDR1 LNHDA, CDR2 SQIVND (reference sequence). This CDR3 has 12 residues. The V and J ends lost 9 bases and 3 bases, in that order; junction bases with no gene match: 1. The chain's CDR3 is CASTGANEKLFF. CDR3 bases: TGTGCCAGCACAGGGGCTAATGAAAAACTGTTTTTT.

This clonotype was seen more than once but under ten times. The genes are TRBV7-8 and TRBJ1-4; TRBD1 matches at 7 bases. Germline V CDR1 and CDR2: SGHVS, FQNEAQ. After removal of 3 bases from V and 0 bases from J, the junction contained 1 base not matched to a gene. This CDR3 has 15 amino acids. CDR3 bases: TGTGCCAGCAGCTTCACAGGGGCAACTAATGAAAAACTGTTTTTT. Protein: CASSFTGATNEKLFF.

This clonotype was seen a few times. The rearrangement uses TRBV9 and TRBJ2-1, with D hard to call. The V gene's germline CDR1 is SGDLS and CDR2 YYNGEE. The CDR3 runs 15 residues. Trimming pared 2 bases from V and 2 bases from J, leaving 11 bases between. The CDR3 sequence is CASSVGIATYNEQFF. The DNA of the CDR3 is TGTGCCAGCAGCGTGGGGATTGCTACCTACAATGAGCAGTTCTTC.

This clonotype was detected many times. CDR3 amino acids: CASSPRGGTGVYEQYF. The CDR3 DNA follows: TGTGCCAGCAGCCCCCGGGGTGGGACAGGGGTTTACGAGCAGTACTTC. The chain is built from TRBV7-8 and TRBJ2-7, with 10 bases identical to TRBD1. The CDR3 length is 16 residues. V dropped 5 bases and J dropped 4; count of bases not matched to a gene: 11. Per germline, CDR1 SGHVS and CDR2 FQNEAQ.

This clonotype appeared a few times. The chain joins TRBV7-2 to TRBJ1-4; unclear D gene. The CDR3 is 15 residues long. The germline V gene has CDR1 SGHTA and CDR2 FQGNSA. Between the trimmed V and J ends, which lost 1 base and 7 bases, there was a span of 13 bases. The CDR3 region is CASSLGISPGEKLFF. As DNA, the CDR3 is TGTGCCAGCAGCTTAGGGATCAGCCCAGGTGAAAAACTGTTTTTT.

V and J are TRBV29-1 and TRBJ1-2; D is possibly TRBD1 (6 bases). Germline CDR1 and CDR2: SQVTM and ANQGSEA. V was shortened by 4 bases and J by 0 bases, with 15 bases between the two germline ends. The CDR3 runs 15 residues. The CDR3 DNA sequence: TGCAGCGTTGGTTCAGGGACAAGAGCTAACTATGGCTACACCTTC. Translated: CSVGSGTRANYGYTF.

The chain links TRBV12-3 or TRBV12-4 to TRBJ2-3, with D perhaps matching TRBD2 (5 bases). The CDR3 is 16 residues long. V was shortened by 5 bases and J by 2 bases, with 17 bases between the two germline ends. DNA for the CDR3: TGTGCCAGCAGTGTACTAGTCTCCTTTAACACAGATACGCAGTATTTT. This sequence encodes CASSVLVSFNTDTQYF.

The chain couples TRBV7-2 to TRBJ1-1; D ambiguous. Germline loops: CDR1 SGHTA, CDR2 FQGNSA. This CDR3 has 13 residues. V lost 0 bases to trimming and J lost 7 bases, with 9 bases between them. The CDR3: CASSLAVSREAFF. The CDR3 DNA sequence: TGTGCCAGCAGCTTAGCGGTGAGCCGTGAAGCTTTCTTT. Full variable domain (rest looked up from reference TRBV7-2 and TRBJ1-1): GAGVSQSPSNKVTEKGKDVELRCDPISGHTALYWYRQSLGQGLEFLIYFQGNSAPDKSGLPSDRFSAERTGGSVSTLTIQRTQQEDSAVYLCASSLAVSREAFFGQGTRLTVV.

This clonotype was seen at least ten times. The V and J genes are TRBV15 and TRBJ2-1; 9 bases match TRBD2. This CDR3 is built from 18 residues. Germline-derived CDR1 and CDR2 are LNHNV and YYDKDF (reference sequence). The ends lost 0 bases at V and 3 bases at J; junction bases unmatched: 9. Here the CDR3 reads CATSRDNSGRALYNEQFF. The CDR3 DNA is TGTGCCACCAGCAGAGATAATAGCGGGAGAGCCCTCTACAATGAGCAGTTCTTC.

V and J are TRBV20-1 and TRBJ1-1, with TRBD1 matching over 7 bases. Trimming cost V 6 bases and J 3 bases; bases outside gene matches: 7. The CDR3 is 13 residues long. The germline V gene has CDR1 DFQATT and CDR2 SNEGSKA (reference sequence). This CDR3 is CSARPRGDTEAFF. The DNA for the CDR3 is TGCAGTGCCCGACCCAGGGGGGACACTGAAGCTTTCTTT.

The chain uses TRBV12-3 or TRBV12-4 and TRBJ2-7, with D possibly matching TRBD1 (6 bases). V lost 5 bases and J 3 bases, leaving 14 bases between the germline ends. The CDR3 loop spans 14 amino acids. CDR3 sequence reads: CASSPTGHLYEQYF. Written as DNA, the CDR3 is TGTGCCAGCAGTCCTACGGGACACCTCTACGAGCAGTACTTC.

The rearrangement joins TRBV15 to TRBJ2-1, with TRBD1 identical over 9 bases. After removal of 6 bases from V and 5 bases from J, the junction contained 11 bases not matched to a gene. Germline values: CDR1 LNHNV, CDR2 YYDKDF (reference sequence). The CDR3 sequence is 16 residues long. The CDR3 region has the DNA TGTGCCACCAGTCCCCACCGGGACAGGGCAGACAATGAGCAGTTCTTC. Amino acid sequence: CATSPHRDRADNEQFF.

CDR3 nucleotide sequence: TGTGCCGGAGGTAGCGGGATGAACACCGGGGAGCTGTTTTTT. This gives the protein CAGGSGMNTGELFF. V and J are TRBV11-3 and TRBJ2-2; 8 bases are shared with TRBD2. The trim removed 11 bases at V and 1 base at J, leaving 6 bases unmatched. CDR3 length: 14 amino acids. From germline, CDR1 is SGHNT and CDR2 YENEEA.

The chain recombines TRBV4-3 with TRBJ2-5; TRBD1 agrees at 9 bases. The CDR3 runs 17 residues. Germline V gene sequence: CDR1 LGHNA, CDR2 YSLEER. The V segment lost 0 bases and the J segment 0 bases; nucleotides outside the gene matches: 5. The CDR3 DNA follows: TGCGCCAGCAGCCAAGACGGGACAGGGTTCTACCAAGAGACCCAGTACTTC. This encodes CASSQDGTGFYQETQYF.

This clonotype was seen more than once but under ten times. The rearrangement uses TRBV11-2 and TRBJ1-5; 10 bases agree with TRBD1. Losses at the gene ends were 5 bases for V and 5 bases for J; bases not matched to a gene: 6. Germline V lookup: CDR1 SGHAT, CDR2 FQNNGV. This CDR3 is built from 15 residues. This CDR3 reads CASSLRGTGDQPQHF. For the CDR3, the DNA is TGTGCCAGCAGCCTGCGGGGGACAGGGGATCAGCCCCAGCATTTT.

In its sample, this clonotype was seen many times. This rearrangement joins TRBV9 to TRBJ1-2; 11 bases line up with TRBD1. CDR3 size: 15 residues. The germline V gene encodes CDR1 SGDLS and CDR2 YYNGEE. V was clipped by 4 bases and J by 4 bases; unmatched bases: 6. CDR3 loop: CASSPLGTGGYGYTF. In nucleotides, the CDR3 is TGTGCCAGCAGCCCTCTTGGGACAGGGGGCTATGGCTACACCTTC.

In this sample, this clonotype turned up a few times. The chain recombines TRBV5-6 with TRBJ1-5; tentatively, D is TRBD1 (6 bases). Deletions cut 2 bases from V and 0 bases from J, with 12 bases between. The CDR3 is 16 residues long. The V gene's germline CDR1 is SGHDT and CDR2 YYEEEE. The CDR3 protein is CASSFGGQYSNQPQHF. CDR3 coding DNA: TGTGCCAGCAGCTTCGGGGGCCAATATAGCAATCAGCCCCAGCATTTT.

The sample holds a few counts of this clonotype. This chain connects TRBV30 to TRBJ2-3; either TRBD1 or TRBD2 may fit D (5 bases each). The CDR3 is 14 amino acids. V dropped 5 bases and J dropped 4 bases, with 16 bases sitting between them. Germline CDR1 reads GTSNPN; CDR2 reads SVGIG (reference sequence). The CDR3 nucleotides are TGTGCCTGGGTTAGTCAGGGAGAAGCAGATACGCAGTATTTT. Protein product: CAWVSQGEADTQYF.